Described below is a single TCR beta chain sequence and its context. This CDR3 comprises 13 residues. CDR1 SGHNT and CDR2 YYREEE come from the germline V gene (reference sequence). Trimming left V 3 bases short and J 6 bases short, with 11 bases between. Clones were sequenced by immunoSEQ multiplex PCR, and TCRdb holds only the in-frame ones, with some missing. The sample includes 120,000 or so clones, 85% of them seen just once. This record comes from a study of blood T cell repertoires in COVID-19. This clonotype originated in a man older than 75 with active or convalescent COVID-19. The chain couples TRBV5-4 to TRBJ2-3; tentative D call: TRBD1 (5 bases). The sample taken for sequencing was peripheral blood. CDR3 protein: CASSSRTFDTQYF. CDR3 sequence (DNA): TGTGCCAGCAGCTCAAGGACATTTGATACGCAGTATTTT.